This T cell receptor beta chain came from a study of radiation and T cells in renal cell carcinoma. Assay: immunoSEQ multiplex PCR; the TCRdb copy retains only in-frame clones and omits some. The sample includes about 13,000 clones, around 35% of them seen just once. Treatment described: 15 Gy SBRT to primary tumor, nephrectomy 4 weeks later. This CDR3 region has 14 residues. V lost 8 bases and J 2 bases, leaving 13 bases between the germline ends. Germline CDR1 is SNHLY and CDR2 is FYNNEI. This clone turned up a few times. As yet, its antigen is unknown. Broader study findings: Dominant CDR3 motifs occupied more repertoire in irradiated than control tumors.

This clonotype was sampled from a man in his sixties with renal cell carcinoma. The sequencing here drew on tumor tissue, taken from a patient whose treatment included radiotherapy and nephrectomy. The chain employs TRBV2 and TRBJ1-3; D is unclear. The CDR3: CASFYPGPGNTIYF. Written as DNA, the CDR3 is TGTGCCAGCTTTTACCCCGGCCCTGGAAACACCATATATTTT.